Shown below are 6 T cell receptor beta chains from a single sample sequenced in a study of T cell responses to AZD1222 COVID-19 vaccine. Method: immunoSEQ multiplex PCR; TCRdb's copy keeps in-frame clones and lacks some. The sample lists 75,000 to 95,000 clones, roughly 89% occurring once. Sequenced here: peripheral blood, sampled 28 days after the second AZD1222 dose. These receptors came from an adult who received the AZD1222 COVID-19 vaccine.

The chain combines TRBV14 with TRBJ1-2; D is undetermined. Trimming removed 0 bases from V and 4 bases from J, with 0 bases in between. Germline V lookup: CDR1 SGHDN, CDR2 FVKESK. CDR3 length equals 11 residues. The CDR3 DNA follows: TGTGCCAGCAGCCAAGACTATGGCTACACCTTC. The encoded protein is CASSQDYGYTF.

The chain uses TRBV2 and TRBJ2-7, with D possibly called TRBD1 or TRBD2 (6 bases each). The germline V gene encodes CDR1 SNHLY and CDR2 FYNNEI. The CDR3 length is 14 residues. V lost 6 bases and J 2 bases, leaving 14 bases between the germline ends. The CDR3 region is CASRRDIFPYEQYF. The CDR3, as DNA: TGTGCCAGCAGGCGGGACATCTTCCCCTACGAGCAGTACTTC. Supplemented by reference TRBV2 and TRBJ2-7, the full variable domain reads EPEVTQTPSHQVTQMGQEVILRCVPISNHLYFYWYRQILGQKVEFLVSFYNNEISEKSEIFDDQFSVERPDGSNFTLKIRSTKLEDSAMYFCASRRDIFPYEQYFGPGTRLTVT.

The chain recombines TRBV27 with TRBJ2-7; 9 bases match TRBD1. Germline assignment: CDR1 MNHEY and CDR2 SMNVEV (reference sequence). This CDR3 region has 14 residues. Trimming took 6 bases from V and 12 from J; bases not matched to a gene: 15. The CDR3 spells CASSRQGVTTVSYF. CDR3 coding DNA: TGTGCCAGCAGCCGACAGGGGGTGACTACAGTTTCGTACTTC.

The chain links TRBV5-5 to TRBJ2-3, with 9 bases identical to TRBD1. The CDR3 has 14 amino acids. Germline values: CDR1 SGHKS, CDR2 YYEKEE (reference sequence). The J segment lost 3 bases and the V segment lost 3 bases, leaving 2 bases of the junction unmatched. The CDR3 coding sequence is TGTGCCAGCAGCTCTGGGACAGGGACAGATACGCAGTATTTT. It translates to CASSSGTGTDTQYF.

The chain employs TRBV28 and TRBJ2-1, with TRBD2 as a possible D gene (5 bases). Germline assignment: CDR1 MDHEN and CDR2 SYDVKM. CDR3 length: 15 amino acids. V was trimmed by 5 bases and J by 1 base, leaving 12 bases between them. The DNA of the CDR3 is TGTGCCAGCAGTACACACGCGGGTTCCTACAATGAGCAGTTCTTC. Amino acids: CASSTHAGSYNEQFF.

V usage is TRBV10-2 and J usage is TRBJ2-2, with D unclear. The CDR3 totals 12 residues. Germline CDR1 is WSHSY and CDR2 is SAAADI. Trimming took off 6 bases at V and 6 bases at J, with 8 bases between the two ends. The CDR3: CASRWSSGELFF. CDR3 coding DNA: TGCGCCAGCAGGTGGTCTTCCGGGGAGCTGTTTTTT.